The 29 T cell receptor beta chains given below trace back to one sample, sequenced in a study of T-cell memory formation after mild COVID-19. TCRdb called the 5' RACE reads again in MiXCR, with one record for every CDR3 protein. Among about 110,000 distinct CDR3 sequences listed, 18% were seen once. The sample was PBMCs or a T cell subset sorted from them (not recorded which). These receptors all stem from a man younger than 30 who had mild COVID-19 (a few samples of this study predate the infection). Cell type and time point are not known.

The chain joins TRBV6-4 to TRBJ2-1, with D possibly called TRBD1 or TRBD2 (5 bases each). This CDR3 has 12 amino acids. Germline CDR1 reads MRHNA; CDR2 reads SNTAGT. V was shortened by 5 bases and J by 9 bases, with 11 bases between the two germline ends. The CDR3 sequence: CASSSGTSEQFF. The CDR3, as DNA: TGTGCCAGCAGTTCAGGGACGAGTGAGCAGTTCTTC.

The genes are TRBV2 and TRBJ1-1; D gene unclear. Germline-derived CDR1 and CDR2 are SNHLY and FYNNEI. This CDR3 comprises 12 residues. Trimming left V 8 bases short and J 1 base short, with 8 bases between. The CDR3 nucleotides are TGTGCCAGCCGACGGGAGAACACTGAAGCTTTCTTT. It encodes CASRRENTEAFF.

This clonotype was seen a handful of times. The chain employs TRBV20-1 and TRBJ1-1; a weak D match, TRBD1 (6 bases). The CDR3 extends over 11 amino acids. V was trimmed by 3 bases and J by 10 bases, leaving 12 bases between them. Germline V gives CDR1 DFQATT, CDR2 SNEGSKA (reference sequence). CDR3: CSASSGAGAFF. CDR3 DNA: TGCAGTGCTAGTTCAGGGGCGGGAGCTTTCTTT.

This clonotype was counted a few times. The CDR3 region is CASSQDTLGAGTGELFF. The CDR3 region has the DNA TGTGCCAGCAGCCAAGATACGCTGGGGGCGGGCACCGGGGAGCTGTTTTTT. The chain has TRBV4-2 and TRBJ2-2; TRBD1 might be the D (6 bases). Germline CDR1 and CDR2: LGHNA and YNFKEQ. The CDR3 loop spans 17 amino acids. V gave up 0 bases and J gave up 4 bases, with 15 bases separating them.

A few counts support this clonotype. CDR3 residues: CASSPTGSEQYV. CDR3 in DNA: TGTGCCAGCAGTCCGACAGGGTCCGAGCAGTACGTC. The V call is TRBV2, the J call TRBJ2-7; 7 bases are a match to TRBD1. J lost 6 bases, V lost 5 bases, and 4 bases had no gene match. CDR1 SNHLY and CDR2 FYNNEI come from the germline V gene. The CDR3 spans 12 residues.

This clonotype was seen more than once but under ten times. The chain employs TRBV7-2 and TRBJ1-2; D gene unclear. This CDR3 spans 16 amino acids. CDR1 SGHTA and CDR2 FQGNSA come from the germline V gene. Trimming left V 5 bases short and J 6 bases short, with 22 bases between. CDR3 bases: TGTGCCAGCAGCAACCCCAACACTATACTACCCAATGGCTACACCTTC. Its translation: CASSNPNTILPNGYTF.

Only a few counts were recorded for this clonotype. The genes are TRBV7-3 and TRBJ2-4; 8 bases align to TRBD1. J was trimmed by 7 bases and V by 5 bases; bases with no gene match: 10. Germline CDR1 reads SGHTA; CDR2 reads FQGTGA. The CDR3 consists of 15 residues. The CDR3 sequence: CASSPGQGMTNIQYF. CDR3 DNA sequence: TGTGCCAGCAGCCCAGGACAGGGTATGACTAACATTCAGTACTTC. Full variable domain (missing parts from reference TRBV7-3 and TRBJ2-4): GAGVSQTPSNKVTEKGKYVELRCDPISGHTALYWYRQSLGQGPEFLIYFQGTGAADDSGLPNDRFFAVRPEGSVSTLKIQRTERGDSAVYLCASSPGQGMTNIQYFGAGTRLSVL.

This clonotype was observed once. The rearrangement uses TRBV20-1 and TRBJ1-4, with TRBD1 matching over 7 bases. The CDR3 contains 13 residues. CDR1 DFQATT and CDR2 SNEGSKA come from the germline V gene (reference sequence). The CDR3 reads CGLQGFVSEKLFF. In DNA, the CDR3 is TGCGGGCTACAGGGGTTCGTGAGTGAAAAACTGTTTTTT.

The chain has TRBV2 and TRBJ2-5, with 10 bases fitting TRBD2. This CDR3 spans 14 amino acids. With 5 bases clipped from V and 5 bases from J, the junction kept 5 bases outside the gene matches. CDR1 and CDR2 from the germline V gene are SNHLY and FYNNEI. The CDR3 is CASSSQTSGETQYF. For the CDR3, the DNA is TGTGCCAGCAGTTCCCAGACTAGCGGGGAGACCCAGTACTTC.

This clonotype was observed a few times. The rearrangement links TRBV20-1 to TRBJ2-3; 8 nucleotides align to TRBD2. CDR3 length: 15 amino acids. Per germline, CDR1 DFQATT and CDR2 SNEGSKA (reference sequence). V lost 5 bases to trimming and J lost 5 bases; unmatched junction nucleotides: 12. The CDR3 nucleotides read TGCAGTGCTTCCAACCTCGGGGGGGCAAAAGATACGCAGTATTTT. This encodes CSASNLGGAKDTQYF.

The sample holds one count of this clonotype. This rearrangement joins TRBV11-2 to TRBJ2-7; the D gene is possibly TRBD2 (6 bases). Trimming removed 1 base from V and 3 bases from J, with 7 bases in between. The CDR3 has 13 amino acids. The germline V gene has CDR1 SGHAT and CDR2 FQNNGV. The CDR3 DNA sequence: TGTGCCAGCAGCTTAGGCGGGATCTACGAGCAGTACTTC. Protein product: CASSLGGIYEQYF. Full variable domain (missing parts from reference TRBV11-2 and TRBJ2-7): EAGVAQSPRYKIIEKRQSVAFWCNPISGHATLYWYQQILGQGPKLLIQFQNNGVVDDSQLPKDRFSAERLKGVDSTLKIQPAKLEDSAVYLCASSLGGIYEQYFGPGTRLTVT.

There are a few counts of this clonotype. This rearrangement joins TRBV18 to TRBJ2-7, with D uncertain. V gave up 0 bases and J gave up 3 bases, with 9 bases separating them. The CDR3 is 14 amino acids. Germline V gives CDR1 KGHSH, CDR2 LQKENI. The CDR3 region has the DNA TGTGCCAGCTCACCACCGGCAGCTTTCTACGAGCAGTACTTC. This codes for CASSPPAAFYEQYF.

Here the CDR3 DNA reads TGTGCCAGCAGCTTAGCCCTAGCGGGCAACAATGAGCAGTTCTTC. Its protein is CASSLALAGNNEQFF. The chain joins TRBV7-9 to TRBJ2-1, with 8 bases aligning to TRBD2. Germline CDR1 reads SEHNR; CDR2 reads FQNEAQ (reference sequence). V lost 0 bases and J lost 5; bases outside the gene matches: 3. This CDR3 has 15 residues. Full variable domain (remainder filled in from reference TRBV7-9 and TRBJ2-1): DTGVSQNPRHKITKRGQNVTFRCDPISEHNRLYWYRQTLGQGPEFLTYFQNEAQLEKSRLLSDRFSAERPKGSFSTLEIQRTEQGDSAMYLCASSLALAGNNEQFFGPGTRLTVL.

This clonotype was seen at least ten times. The V call is TRBV12-3 or TRBV12-4, the J call TRBJ2-7; D tentatively reads TRBD1 or TRBD2 (5 bases each). This CDR3 spans 13 amino acids. V was clipped by 4 bases and J by 2 bases, with 9 bases between them. The CDR3 coding sequence is TGTGCCAGCAGTTATAGGGGAGCCTACGAGCAGTACGTC. It specifies CASSYRGAYEQYV.

This clonotype was picked up many times. This chain connects TRBV9 to TRBJ2-3; D is unresolved. The CDR3 loop spans 12 amino acids. Germline V gene sequence: CDR1 SGDLS, CDR2 YYNGEE. Trimming stripped 0 bases from V and 5 bases from J, with 4 bases between. The CDR3 sequence: CASSVDRDTQYF. The CDR3 nucleotides read TGTGCCAGCAGCGTAGATAGAGATACGCAGTATTTT.

The chain carries TRBV12-3 or TRBV12-4 and TRBJ2-3; no reliable D call. This CDR3 contains 11 residues. V lost 2 bases, J lost 7 bases, and 4 bases lay in between. CDR3: CASSLRHTQYF. CDR3 DNA sequence: TGTGCCAGCAGTTTAAGGCATACGCAGTATTTT.

The chain links TRBV6-5 to TRBJ1-2; D gene uncertain. This CDR3 spans 14 amino acids. Germline values: CDR1 MNHEY, CDR2 SVGAGI. V gave up 8 bases and J gave up 8 bases, with 21 bases separating them. In nucleotides, the CDR3 is TGTGCCAGCGCTACATATAGTAGGCAAGGAGGCTACACCTTC. Amino acid sequence: CASATYSRQGGYTF.

The chain joins TRBV7-2 to TRBJ1-2, with D maybe TRBD1 (5 bases). V was cut by 5 bases and J by 6 bases, with 19 bases left in between. This CDR3 has 15 amino acids. Germline V CDR1 and CDR2: SGHTA, FQGNSA. The CDR3 loop is CASSPTTAGRDGYTF. For the CDR3, the DNA is TGTGCCAGCAGCCCAACAACGGCAGGGAGGGATGGCTACACCTTC.

The chain carries TRBV15 and TRBJ2-2; a possible D gene is TRBD1 (6 bases). With 4 bases removed from V and 6 bases from J, the gap between germline ends came to 18 bases. This CDR3 has 16 amino acids. The V gene's germline CDR1 is LNHNV and CDR2 YYDKDF (reference sequence). The CDR3 sequence: CATSTASGAPAGELFF. The CDR3 bases are TGTGCCACCAGCACCGCCTCAGGGGCTCCGGCCGGGGAGCTGTTTTTT. Combining the CDR3 with reference TRBV15 and TRBJ2-2 gives the whole variable domain DAMVIQNPRYQVTQFGKPVTLSCSQTLNHNVMYWYQQKSSQAPKLLFHYYDKDFNNEADTPDNFQSRRPNTSFCFLDIRSPGLGDTAMYLCATSTASGAPAGELFFGEGSRLTVL.

This clonotype has only a few counts. V is TRBV2 and J is TRBJ2-3; D gene uncertain. Germline CDR1 and CDR2: SNHLY and FYNNEI. The CDR3 extends over 15 amino acids. V lost 9 bases and J 1 base, leaving 17 bases between the germline ends. The CDR3 DNA sequence: TGTGCCAGTCAAGAATCGCCTACCCGCACAGATACGCAGTATTTT. The encoded protein is CASQESPTRTDTQYF.

This chain joins TRBV18 and TRBJ2-7; D is unclear. This CDR3 is built from 13 residues. CDR1 and CDR2 from the germline V gene are KGHSH and LQKENI. The germline V and J ends were trimmed by 4 bases and 1 base, with 8 bases remaining between them. CDR3 sequence: CASSQARSYEQYV. CDR3 DNA sequence: TGTGCCAGCTCACAAGCTAGGTCCTACGAGCAGTACGTC.

This clonotype was found a few times. The chain is built from TRBV5-1 and TRBJ2-5, with TRBD2 matching over 9 bases. Germline CDR1 and CDR2: SGHRS and YFSETQ. There are 15 residues in the CDR3. Trimming at V came to 3 bases and at J to 4 bases, leaving 7 bases not matched to a gene. CDR3 in amino acids: CASSSQASGVETQYF. The CDR3 nucleotides read TGCGCCAGCAGCTCCCAGGCTAGCGGGGTAGAGACCCAGTACTTC.

The V gene is TRBV5-1, the J gene TRBJ1-1; D uncertain. With 0 bases removed from V and 4 bases from J, the gap between germline ends came to 4 bases. This CDR3 comprises 12 residues. Germline assignment: CDR1 SGHRS and CDR2 YFSETQ. For the CDR3, the DNA is TGCGCCAGCAGCTTGGGGGTCACTGAAGCTTTCTTT. This translates into CASSLGVTEAFF. Variable domain in full (rest from reference TRBV5-1 and TRBJ1-1): KAGVTQTPRYLIKTRGQQVTLSCSPISGHRSVSWYQQTPGQGLQFLFEYFSETQRNKGNFPGRFSGRQFSNSRSEMNVSTLELGDSALYLCASSLGVTEAFFGQGTRLTVV.

The chain recombines TRBV28 with TRBJ1-1, with a weak D call TRBD1 (5 bases). The germline V gene has CDR1 MDHEN and CDR2 SYDVKM. V was trimmed by 6 bases and J by 4 bases, leaving 12 bases between them. The CDR3 is made up of 13 amino acids. CDR3 amino acids: CASSLGGSTEAFF. The CDR3 DNA reads as TGTGCCAGCAGCCTGGGGGGGAGCACTGAAGCTTTCTTT.

This clonotype was seen just once. This chain uses TRBV27 with TRBJ2-1; D is ambiguous. The J call may be mistaken, given a closer DNA end match to TRBJ2-7. Germline loops: CDR1 MNHEY, CDR2 SMNVEV (reference sequence). CDR3 length: 12 amino acids. CDR3 loop: CASSLYDNEQYF. CDR3 nucleotides: TGTGCCAGCAGTTTATACGATAATGAGCAGTACTTC.

The rearrangement links TRBV29-1 to TRBJ2-5; D possibly corresponds to TRBD2 (6 bases). Germline V CDR1 and CDR2: SQVTM, ANQGSEA. The CDR3 spans 16 residues. Trimming took off 4 bases at V and 2 bases at J, with 20 bases between the two ends. As DNA, the CDR3 is TGCAGCGTTGTGTGGTGGCGGGAATCCACACAAGAGACCCAGTACTTC. It yields the protein CSVVWWRESTQETQYF. The full variable domain, in which reference TRBV29-1 and TRBJ2-5 provide the parts outside the CDR3, is SAVISQKPSRDICQRGTSLTIQCQVDSQVTMMFWYRQQPGQSLTLIATANQGSEATYESGFVIDKFPISRPNLTFSTLTVSNMSPEDSSIYLCSVVWWRESTQETQYFGPGTRLLVL.

This clonotype was seen only a few times. The J gene is TRBJ2-1, the V gene TRBV24-1, with D possibly TRBD1 on 6 matching bases. Germline CDR1 and CDR2: KGHDR and SFDVKD. The ends were cut back, 5 bases at V and 2 bases at J, with 18 bases in the middle. The CDR3 spans 17 residues. The CDR3 nucleotides are TGTGCCACCAGTGCCTCCCCCCAGTGGGGGCCCTACAATGAGCAGTTCTTC. This codes for CATSASPQWGPYNEQFF.

In its sample, this clonotype was seen many times. The V gene is TRBV5-1, the J gene TRBJ2-1; 11 nucleotides agree with TRBD2. The V and J ends lost 1 base and 5 bases, in that order; junction bases with no gene match: 5. CDR3 length equals 16 residues. CDR1 and CDR2 (germline): SGHRS, YFSETQ. CDR3: CASSLMLAGGDNEQFF. The CDR3 DNA follows: TGCGCCAGCAGCTTGATGCTAGCGGGAGGAGACAATGAGCAGTTCTTC.

This chain connects TRBV10-1 to TRBJ2-1; 9 bases align to TRBD2. Unmatched junction bases numbered 10, after V lost 4 bases and J lost 12 bases. Germline V gene lookup returns CDR1 WNHNN and CDR2 SYGVQD (reference sequence). This CDR3 region has 14 residues. The DNA for the CDR3 is TGCGCCAGCAGTGGCGGGGGGGATCAGGTTGCGCAGTTCTTC. Protein sequence: CASSGGGDQVAQFF.